This TCR beta chain was found in a study of human T cells and chemical hapten exposure. The CDR3 is 12 amino acids. From germline, CDR1 is DFQATT and CDR2 SNEGSKA (reference sequence). Time point here: patch test 1, 2 weeks after DPC sensitization. Noted treatment: therapeutic diphenylcyclopropenone sensitization with weekly scalp DPC. From the RACE reads, TCRdb called clonotypes with MiXCR, one entry per CDR3 protein. The repertoire holds 60,000 to 80,000 distinct CDR3 sequences, with around a third as singletons. The specimen was whole blood, collected in connection with sensitization to the hapten diphenylcyclopropenone (DPC). This receptor was identified in a man aged 40-49 years with alopecia areata. Some clones in this sample may be carry-over from other donors' samples. The chain joins TRBV20-1 to TRBJ1-1; weak D call: TRBD1 (6 bases). The DNA for the CDR3 is TGCAACTCTAAATTCGCAGGGGCTGAAGCTTTCTTT. Translated: CNSKFAGAEAFF.